One and the same sample provided the 12 T cell receptor beta chains below, sequenced in a study of CD8 T cells in ankylosing spondylitis (dated by TCRdb to the late 2010s). Receptor amplification or capture employed 5' RACE. The run used an Illumina HiSeq 2500. Clones were called with MiXCR by TCRdb after fastp trimmed the public reads at Q25, and only in-frame beta chains were retained. Duplicate CDR3 protein sequences are folded into a single record with the most common DNA and genes. In this sample the table shows some 800,000 distinct CDR3 sequences, 12% of which occur a single time. 0.45% to 0.6% of the sample rests with the top ten. Their target antigens are unknown. Beyond this particular receptor, the publication reports: A TCR beta motif of roughly 8 highly homologous amino acid variants appeared characteristic of blood from ankylosing spondylitis patients.

The sequenced sample was blood, either unsorted or a sorted T cell fraction (not recorded which). The receptors stem from a male donor with ankylosing spondylitis.

The V and J genes are TRBV20-1 and TRBJ1-5; D is undetermined. The CDR3 length is 12 residues. The germline V and J ends were trimmed by 6 bases and 6 bases, with 12 bases remaining between them. Germline V lookup: CDR1 DFQATT, CDR2 SNEGSKA (reference sequence). This CDR3 reads CSATNTGQPQHF. In DNA, the CDR3 is TGCAGTGCCACCAACACGGGTCAGCCCCAGCATTTT.

This clonotype was found many times. Sequence at one end of the junction differs from germline and may be a read error. The chain carries TRBV7-7 and TRBJ2-3, with 7 positions matching TRBD2. From germline, CDR1 is SSHAT and CDR2 FNYEAQ (reference sequence). CDR3 length: 15 residues. The CDR3 protein is CASSPNTGGSDTQYF. The CDR3 bases are TGTGCTAGCAGCCCAAATACGGGGGGTTCAGATACGCAGTATTTT.

In its sample, this clonotype was seen many times. The rearrangement links TRBV29-1 to TRBJ2-1, with D tentatively TRBD2 (6 bases). In germline, CDR1 is SQVTM, CDR2 ANQGSEA. The CDR3 contains 13 residues. Trimming took 6 bases from V and 12 from J, leaving 21 bases between them. CDR3 sequence (DNA): TGCAGCGTAAAGACCCACCCCCTAGCGTCGCAGTTCTTC. Translation gives CSVKTHPLASQFF.

About this clonotype itself: This sequence may be a read error, since a much larger clone differs from it by one base. The chain recombines TRBV12-3 or TRBV12-4 with TRBJ1-1; D unresolved. The CDR3 length is 15 residues. V was shortened by 4 bases and J by 2 bases, with 14 bases between the two germline ends. CDR3: CASSSQSRRNTEAFF. CDR3 in DNA: TGTGCCAGCAGTTCCCAGAGCAGGCGAAACACTGAAGCTTTCTTT.

This chain links TRBV7-6 with TRBJ2-5; 7 positions agree with TRBD1. This CDR3 region has 15 residues. The ends lost 2 bases at V and 5 bases at J; junction bases unmatched: 8. Per the germline V gene, CDR1 is SGHVS and CDR2 is FNYEAQ. The CDR3 region is CASSLIRQGRETQYF. The CDR3 DNA reads as TGTGCCAGCAGCTTAATCCGACAGGGACGGGAGACCCAGTACTTC.

J is TRBJ2-1 and V is TRBV18; a possible D gene is TRBD1 (6 bases). V shed 3 bases and J shed 2 bases, with 17 bases lying between them. The CDR3 sequence is 17 residues long. Germline CDR1 and CDR2: KGHSH and LQKENI. CDR3 residues: CASSPGQGRSAYNEQFF. CDR3 DNA sequence: TGTGCCAGCTCACCCGGGCAGGGGCGATCGGCCTACAATGAGCAGTTCTTC.

This clonotype has a count of ten or more. The CDR3 here is CSAHPGTAEAYEQYF. The CDR3 bases are TGCAGTGCACACCCAGGGACAGCCGAGGCCTACGAGCAGTACTTC. The V gene is TRBV20-1, the J gene TRBJ2-7; TRBD1 matches 7 bases. V lost 6 bases, J lost 2 bases, and 13 bases stayed unmatched. CDR1 is DFQATT and CDR2 is SNEGSKA in the germline V gene (reference sequence). The CDR3 extends over 15 amino acids.

In this sample, this clonotype turned up many times. This rearrangement joins TRBV11-1 to TRBJ2-5; TRBD2 aligns across 8 bases. The length of the CDR3 is 16 residues. Germline-derived CDR1 and CDR2 are SGHAT and FQDESV (reference sequence). With V trimmed by 3 bases and J by 5 bases, 11 bases remained unmatched. The CDR3 DNA follows: TGTGCCAGCAGCTTCTTTAGCGGGGCCACACGGGAGACCCAGTACTTC. This gives the protein CASSFFSGATRETQYF.

This clonotype has at least ten counts. The rearrangement links TRBV20-1 to TRBJ2-3; D uncertain. V lost 0 bases, J lost 2 bases, and 12 bases lay in between. This CDR3 region has 15 residues. Looked up from germline, CDR1 is DFQATT and CDR2 is SNEGSKA (reference sequence). The CDR3 here is CSARDLRLSTDTQYF. For the CDR3, the DNA is TGCAGTGCTAGAGATTTAAGACTCTCCACAGATACGCAGTATTTT.

This clonotype has more than one count but fewer than ten. V is TRBV5-6 and J is TRBJ1-1; D remains ambiguous. Germline CDR1 is SGHDT and CDR2 is YYEEEE. The V end was cut by 2 bases, the J end by 6 bases, with 26 bases between. CDR3 length: 18 amino acids. The CDR3 reads CASSLKGRKKFVVAEAFF. DNA of the CDR3: TGTGCCAGCAGCTTAAAAGGCAGGAAAAAATTCGTGGTGGCTGAAGCTTTCTTT.

The CDR3 reads CASSGAGALDTQYF. As DNA, the CDR3 is TGTGCCAGCAGCGGAGCGGGAGCACTGGATACGCAGTATTTT. This sequence joins TRBV9 and TRBJ2-3, with TRBD2 matching 8 bases. CDR3 length: 14 residues. Germline V gene sequence: CDR1 SGDLS, CDR2 YYNGEE. After removal of 3 bases from V and 6 bases from J, the junction contained 6 bases not matched to a gene.

In its sample, this clonotype was seen many times. The genes are TRBV20-1 and TRBJ2-3; 8 bases are a match to TRBD2. Trimming at V came to 2 bases and at J to 5 bases, leaving 9 bases not matched to a gene. The CDR3 consists of 15 residues. Germline lookup yields CDR1 DFQATT and CDR2 SNEGSKA (reference sequence). The CDR3 DNA is TGCAGTGCTAGACTTATTAGCGGGACGGGAGATACGCAGTATTTT. This translates into CSARLISGTGDTQYF.